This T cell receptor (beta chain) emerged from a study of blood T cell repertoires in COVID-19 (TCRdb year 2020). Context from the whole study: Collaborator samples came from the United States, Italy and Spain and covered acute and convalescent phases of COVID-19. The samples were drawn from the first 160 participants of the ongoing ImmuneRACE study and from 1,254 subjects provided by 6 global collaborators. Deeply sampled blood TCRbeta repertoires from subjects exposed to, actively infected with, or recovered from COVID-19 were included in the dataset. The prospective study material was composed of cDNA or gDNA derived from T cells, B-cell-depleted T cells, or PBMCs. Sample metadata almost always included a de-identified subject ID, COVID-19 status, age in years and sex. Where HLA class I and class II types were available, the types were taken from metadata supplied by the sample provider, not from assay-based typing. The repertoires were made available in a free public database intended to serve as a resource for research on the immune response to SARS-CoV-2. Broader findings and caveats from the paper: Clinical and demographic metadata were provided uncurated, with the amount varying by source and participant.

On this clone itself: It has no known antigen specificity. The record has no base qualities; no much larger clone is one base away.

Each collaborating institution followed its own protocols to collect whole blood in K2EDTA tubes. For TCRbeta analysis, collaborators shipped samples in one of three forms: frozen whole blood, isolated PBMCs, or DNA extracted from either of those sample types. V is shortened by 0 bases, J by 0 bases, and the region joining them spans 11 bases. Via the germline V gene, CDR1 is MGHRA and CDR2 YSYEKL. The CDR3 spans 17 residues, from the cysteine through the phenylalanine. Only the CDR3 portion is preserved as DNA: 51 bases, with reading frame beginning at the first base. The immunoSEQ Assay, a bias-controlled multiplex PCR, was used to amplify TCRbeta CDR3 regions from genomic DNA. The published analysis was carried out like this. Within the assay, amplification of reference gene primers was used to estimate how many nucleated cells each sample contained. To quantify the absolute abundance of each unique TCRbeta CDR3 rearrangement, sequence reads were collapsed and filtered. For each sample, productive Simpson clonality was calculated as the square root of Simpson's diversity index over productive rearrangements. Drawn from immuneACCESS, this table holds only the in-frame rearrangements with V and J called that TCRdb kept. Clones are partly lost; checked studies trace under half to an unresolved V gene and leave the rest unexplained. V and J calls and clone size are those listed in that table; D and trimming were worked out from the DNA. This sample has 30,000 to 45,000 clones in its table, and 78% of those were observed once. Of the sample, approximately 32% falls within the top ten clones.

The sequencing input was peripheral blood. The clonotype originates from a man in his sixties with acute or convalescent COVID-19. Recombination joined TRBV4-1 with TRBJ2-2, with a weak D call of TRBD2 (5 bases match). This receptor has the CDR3 CASSQDNAGANTGELFF. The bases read TGCGCCAGCAGCCAAGATAATGCCGGGGCGAACACCGGGGAGCTGTTTTTT.